This T cell receptor beta chain comes out of a study of Ad26.COV2.S vaccination and SARS-CoV-2 variants. Germline values: CDR1 PRHDT, CDR2 FYEKMQ (reference sequence). V was clipped by 0 bases and J by 3 bases, with 6 bases between them. This CDR3 contains 13 residues. The treatment denotes: some 19 received Ad26.COV2.S at low or high dose, single or two shots; five or six received placebo; per-sample allocation not given. On day 63 after the first injection, vaccine and placebo recipients gave samples. The data were produced by immunoSEQ multiplex PCR, yet TCRdb's version contains in-frame clones alone and is incomplete. Of roughly 680,000 clones listed, roughly 90% are singletons.

The V and J genes are TRBV13 and TRBJ2-7; D gene unclear. This TCR was recovered from a person aged 18-65 years who received the Ad26.COV2.S COVID-19 vaccine or a placebo. Specimen: peripheral blood, collected in a trial of Ad26.COV2.S vaccine versus placebo. The CDR3 protein is CASSLGAHYEQYF. The CDR3 DNA follows: TGTGCCAGCAGCTTAGGGGCTCACTACGAGCAGTACTTC.